The 30 T cell receptor beta chains reported below all come from one sample, sequenced in a study of blood T cell repertoires in COVID-19. The table came from immunoSEQ multiplex PCR; TCRdb's copy has only in-frame clones and leaves some out. This table has about 160,000 clones, 60% to 85% appearing once. The sample comprised peripheral blood. These receptors all stem from a man aged 55 to 70 with acute or convalescent COVID-19.

Written as DNA, the CDR3 is TGTGCCAGCAGCTTAGTGGTGGGAGTGAAAGCCAAAAACATTCAGTACTTC. Its protein is CASSLVVGVKAKNIQYF. The chain employs TRBV7-9 and TRBJ2-4, with TRBD2 as a possible D gene (5 bases). The ends were cut back, 1 base at V and 0 bases at J, with 13 bases in the middle. Germline assignment: CDR1 SEHNR and CDR2 FQNEAQ (reference sequence). CDR3 size: 17 residues.

The rearrangement uses TRBV5-1 and TRBJ2-7; 7 bases are shared with TRBD1. Losses at the gene ends were 6 bases for V and 2 bases for J; bases not matched to a gene: 20. The CDR3 contains 18 residues. CDR1 and CDR2 from the germline V gene are SGHRS and YFSETQ. CDR3 in amino acids: CASTGQTGVSSGTYEQYF. DNA for the CDR3: TGCGCCAGCACCGGGCAAACAGGGGTTTCGAGTGGGACCTACGAGCAGTACTTC. The variable domain in full, with the rest retrieved from reference TRBV5-1 and TRBJ2-7, is KAGVTQTPRYLIKTRGQQVTLSCSPISGHRSVSWYQQTPGQGLQFLFEYFSETQRNKGNFPGRFSGRQFSNSRSEMNVSTLELGDSALYLCASTGQTGVSSGTYEQYFGPGTRLTVT.

This clone was recorded a few times. This sequence joins TRBV11-2 and TRBJ2-2; 7 bases fit TRBD1. V lost 1 base to trimming and J lost 9 bases; unmatched junction nucleotides: 5. The CDR3 length is 14 residues. The V gene's germline CDR1 is SGHAT and CDR2 FQNNGV. CDR3 amino acids: CASSLATGRRELFF. The CDR3 DNA reads TGTGCCAGCAGCTTAGCGACAGGGCGGCGGGAGCTGTTTTTT.

In this sample, this clone turned up a few times. The chain carries TRBV6-1 and TRBJ1-5; D not certain. Looked up from germline, CDR1 is MNHNS and CDR2 is SASEGT. CDR3 length: 12 amino acids. With 1 base removed from V and 9 bases from J, the gap between germline ends came to 7 bases. CDR3: CASSEVLRPQHF. CDR3 coding DNA: TGTGCCAGCAGTGAAGTTCTCCGGCCCCAGCATTTT.

This clone was picked up a small number of times. V and J are TRBV5-5 and TRBJ2-7, with D perhaps TRBD1 (7 bases). The length of the CDR3 is 16 residues. CDR1 and CDR2 from the germline V gene are SGHKS and YYEKEE (reference sequence). V dropped 0 bases and J dropped 0 bases, with 13 bases sitting between them. The CDR3 protein is CASSLGGTVFSYEQYF. The CDR3 DNA is TGTGCCAGCAGCTTGGGCGGGACAGTGTTCTCCTACGAGCAGTACTTC.

The V gene is TRBV19, the J gene TRBJ1-5; 9 positions agree with TRBD1. The length of the CDR3 is 15 residues. Germline V lookup: CDR1 LNHDA, CDR2 SQIVND (reference sequence). V lost 6 bases and J lost 3; bases outside the gene matches: 6. As DNA, the CDR3 is TGTGCCAGTAGCCTACAGGGGGCGTTCAATCAGCCCCAGCATTTT. This translates into CASSLQGAFNQPQHF.

This clone has a single count. The chain joins TRBV19 to TRBJ2-7, with 7 bases fitting TRBD2. The CDR3 extends over 15 amino acids. Germline-derived CDR1 and CDR2 are LNHDA and SQIVND (reference sequence). Trimming removed 5 bases from V and 3 bases from J; junction bases left unmatched: 10. The CDR3 DNA sequence: TGTGCCAGTAGTCTCCAGGGACTATCAAACTACGAGCAGTACTTC. Protein sequence: CASSLQGLSNYEQYF. Full variable domain (rest looked up from reference TRBV19 and TRBJ2-7): DGGITQSPKYLFRKEGQNVTLSCEQNLNHDAMYWYRQDPGQGLRLIYYSQIVNDFQKGDIAEGYSVSREKKESFPLTVTSAQKNPTAFYLCASSLQGLSNYEQYFGPGTRLTVT.

V gene TRBV10-3 combines with J gene TRBJ1-2, with 7 bases aligning to TRBD1. From germline, CDR1 is ENHRY and CDR2 SYGVKD. The trim removed 7 bases at V and 7 bases at J, leaving 12 bases unmatched. The CDR3 consists of 14 residues. The CDR3 spells CAITRQGELRGYTF. The DNA for the CDR3 is TGTGCCATCACCCGGCAGGGGGAGTTGCGTGGCTACACCTTC.

This clone has just a few counts. The rearrangement uses TRBV4-1 and TRBJ2-7; 9 bases match TRBD1. CDR1 is MGHRA, CDR2 YSYEKL, per germline. The CDR3 is 14 amino acids. V shed 3 bases and J 5 bases; nucleotides not matched to a gene: 5. CDR3 coding DNA: TGCGCCAGCAGCCAGGGGACAGGGTCCCACGAGCAGTACTTC. Protein sequence: CASSQGTGSHEQYF.

V and J are TRBV2 and TRBJ2-3; a possible D gene is TRBD2 (5 bases). The length of the CDR3 is 17 residues. Trimming removed 3 bases from V and 2 bases from J, with 18 bases in between. Germline assignment: CDR1 SNHLY and CDR2 FYNNEI. Written as DNA, the CDR3 is TGTGCCAGCAGTGACCCCCCTAGCTCCTACTACACAGATACGCAGTATTTT. It yields the protein CASSDPPSSYYTDTQYF. The variable domain in full, with the rest retrieved from reference TRBV2 and TRBJ2-3, is EPEVTQTPSHQVTQMGQEVILRCVPISNHLYFYWYRQILGQKVEFLVSFYNNEISEKSEIFDDQFSVERPDGSNFTLKIRSTKLEDSAMYFCASSDPPSSYYTDTQYFGPGTRLTVL.

As concerns this clone: The sample has other DNA sequences that encode this CDR3 too. This rearrangement joins TRBV6-5 to TRBJ1-3; D is perhaps TRBD1 (5 bases). Looked up from germline, CDR1 is MNHEY and CDR2 is SVGAGI. CDR3 length: 14 residues. V lost 2 bases and J lost 3, with 8 bases in between. Here the CDR3 DNA reads TGTGCCAGCAGTTACGGGGGAGGTGGAAACACCATATATTTT. Translating gives CASSYGGGGNTIYF.

J is TRBJ1-6 and V is TRBV6-2 or TRBV6-3; the D gene is possibly TRBD1 (5 bases). The V end was cut by 0 bases, the J end by 0 bases, with 12 bases between. The germline CDR1 and CDR2 sequences are MNHEY and SVGEGT. There are 18 residues in the CDR3. The CDR3 nucleotides are TGTGCCAGCAGTTACTCGGGGCAGGAGAGCTCCTATAATTCACCCCTCCACTTT. Protein: CASSYSGQESSYNSPLHF.

The V call is TRBV5-1, the J call TRBJ1-4, with D possibly matching TRBD1 (6 bases). Trimming removed 0 bases at V and 3 bases at J, with 6 bases between. This CDR3 contains 14 residues. Germline CDR1 is SGHRS and CDR2 is YFSETQ. The DNA of the CDR3 is TGCGCCAGCAGCTTGGGGACAGCTAATGAAAAACTGTTTTTT. This encodes CASSLGTANEKLFF.

The chain combines TRBV30 with TRBJ2-3; 7 bases are shared with TRBD1. V trimming: 1 base; J trimming: 2 bases; junction bases outside the gene matches: 6. Germline CDR1 and CDR2: GTSNPN and SVGIG (reference sequence). The CDR3 spans 15 residues. CDR3 loop: CAWSADRAFTDTQYF. In nucleotides, the CDR3 is TGTGCCTGGAGTGCTGACAGGGCCTTCACAGATACGCAGTATTTT.

This rearrangement joins TRBV19 to TRBJ2-5; TRBD2 matches 12 bases. After removal of 3 bases from V and 0 bases from J, the junction contained 8 bases not matched to a gene. The CDR3 length is 18 residues. Germline V gene lookup returns CDR1 LNHDA and CDR2 SQIVND (reference sequence). DNA of the CDR3: TGTGCCAGTAGTATGGCCACTAGCGGGGGGACACACCAAGAGACCCAGTACTTC. Translation gives CASSMATSGGTHQETQYF.

This clone was counted between two and nine times. V gene TRBV5-1 combines with J gene TRBJ1-2; 9 bases match TRBD1. This CDR3 region has 15 residues. The V segment lost 5 bases and the J segment 2 bases; nucleotides outside the gene matches: 7. Germline assignment: CDR1 SGHRS and CDR2 YFSETQ. For the CDR3, the DNA is TGCGCCAGCAGAGCCCCCGGGACAGGGAACTATGGCTACACCTTC. This codes for CASRAPGTGNYGYTF. The full variable domain, with the rest looked up from reference TRBV5-1 and TRBJ1-2, is KAGVTQTPRYLIKTRGQQVTLSCSPISGHRSVSWYQQTPGQGLQFLFEYFSETQRNKGNFPGRFSGRQFSNSRSEMNVSTLELGDSALYLCASRAPGTGNYGYTFGSGTRLTVV.

This chain links TRBV7-3 with TRBJ2-3, with TRBD2 as a possible D gene (5 bases). The CDR3 has 16 residues. Trimming took off 5 bases at V and 4 bases at J, with 19 bases between the two ends. The germline CDR1 and CDR2 sequences are SGHTA and FQGTGA. The CDR3 nucleotides read TGTGCCAGCAGCCCCCGAGGAGGACGTGCATCAGATACGCAGTATTTT. Its protein is CASSPRGGRASDTQYF.

The CDR3 is CASSPGTDYNEQFF. The DNA for the CDR3 is TGTGCCAGCAGTCCAGGGACAGATTACAATGAGCAGTTCTTC. This chain connects TRBV13 to TRBJ2-1; TRBD1 aligns across 7 bases. V shed 6 bases and J 4 bases; nucleotides not matched to a gene: 6. This CDR3 is 14 amino acids long. Germline CDR1 PRHDT, CDR2 FYEKMQ (reference sequence).

The chain joins TRBV28 to TRBJ1-6, with 8 bases identical to TRBD1. This CDR3 comprises 17 residues. Trimming removed 4 bases from V and 9 bases from J; junction bases left unmatched: 14. Germline V gene data show CDR1 as MDHEN and CDR2 as SYDVKM. The CDR3 spells CASSSPSLDRGGSPLHF. The CDR3 DNA is TGTGCCAGCAGTTCCCCAAGCCTTGACAGGGGTGGTTCACCCCTCCACTTT.

The chain couples TRBV2 to TRBJ1-2; no clear D. The V gene's germline CDR1 is SNHLY and CDR2 FYNNEI. The CDR3 is 14 amino acids. V gave up 7 bases and J gave up 2 bases, with 14 bases separating them. The CDR3 DNA is TGTGCCAGCATGTACGGAGCCCTGAACTATGGCTACACCTTC. It translates to CASMYGALNYGYTF.

The chain uses TRBV9 and TRBJ2-2; possible D gene TRBD2, 6 bases. Germline loops: CDR1 SGDLS, CDR2 YYNGEE. V was pared by 3 bases and J by 3 bases, with 12 bases between. This CDR3 comprises 15 residues. DNA of the CDR3: TGTGCCAGCAGCGCCTCTTGGGGGGACACCGGGGAGCTGTTTTTT. It is translated as CASSASWGDTGELFF.

The rearrangement uses TRBV4-1 and TRBJ2-1, with D possibly TRBD1 on 6 matching bases. The CDR3 covers 15 residues. Germline loops: CDR1 MGHRA, CDR2 YSYEKL. V was shortened by 5 bases and J by 4 bases, with 15 bases between the two germline ends. CDR3 bases: TGCGCCAGCAGCGAAGGACAGCCCTTTTACAATGAGCAGTTCTTC. This codes for CASSEGQPFYNEQFF.

V usage is TRBV9 and J usage is TRBJ2-7; 7 positions agree with TRBD1. CDR1 SGDLS and CDR2 YYNGEE come from the germline V gene. After removal of 4 bases from V and 0 bases from J, the junction contained 10 bases not matched to a gene. This CDR3 is built from 16 residues. This chain's CDR3 is CASSSSRDSSSYEQYF. DNA of the CDR3: TGTGCCAGCAGCTCGAGCCGGGACAGTTCCTCCTACGAGCAGTACTTC.

The genes are TRBV12-3 or TRBV12-4 and TRBJ1-2; no clear D gene. The CDR3 runs 12 residues. The V end lost 5 bases, the J end lost 5 bases, and 9 bases lay between the germline ends. Here the CDR3 reads CASSLQTYGYTF. CDR3 sequence (DNA): TGTGCCAGCAGTCTACAGACGTATGGCTACACCTTC.

V gene TRBV19 combines with J gene TRBJ2-3; 9 nucleotides agree with TRBD1. Germline V lookup: CDR1 LNHDA, CDR2 SQIVND (reference sequence). V was clipped by 5 bases and J by 3 bases; unmatched bases: 3. CDR3 size: 14 residues. For the CDR3, the DNA is TGTGCCAGTAGTGAGGGACAGGGTACAGATACGCAGTATTTT. This encodes CASSEGQGTDTQYF.

V usage is TRBV6-5 and J usage is TRBJ2-1, with 8 bases aligning to TRBD1. Germline V lookup: CDR1 MNHEY, CDR2 SVGAGI. Trimming cost V 6 bases and J 1 base; bases outside gene matches: 5. The CDR3 has 15 amino acids. CDR3 in amino acids: CASRNQGASYNEQFF. CDR3 nucleotide sequence: TGTGCCAGCAGAAATCAGGGGGCTTCCTACAATGAGCAGTTCTTC.

The chain uses TRBV3-1 (or the pseudogene TRBV3-2) and TRBJ2-7; D not resolved. The CDR3 is made up of 11 amino acids. Germline lookup yields CDR1 LGHDT and CDR2 YNNKEL (reference sequence). The V gene lost 2 bases and the J gene lost 5 bases, with 4 bases spanning the gap. Written as DNA, the CDR3 is TGTGCCAGCAGCCAAAGAGACGAGCAGTACTTC. This gives the protein CASSQRDEQYF.

This rearrangement joins TRBV6-1 to TRBJ2-3, with 7 bases matching TRBD2. The J segment lost 2 bases and the V segment lost 2 bases, leaving 16 bases of the junction unmatched. The CDR3 spans 19 residues. Germline lookup yields CDR1 MNHNS and CDR2 SASEGT. The CDR3 DNA reads TGTGCCAGCAGTGAACTCCCTTCCCCGACTAGCAGGCACACAGATACGCAGTATTTT. Protein product: CASSELPSPTSRHTDTQYF.

The V call is TRBV6-7, the J call TRBJ2-5; 7 nucleotides agree with TRBD1. TRBV6-7 is an ORF, with its function uncertain. V lost 2 bases and J lost 5; bases outside the gene matches: 11. This CDR3 comprises 16 residues. The CDR3 region is CASSYPSGQGDETQYF. CDR3 DNA: TGTGCCAGCAGTTACCCAAGCGGCCAGGGGGACGAGACCCAGTACTTC.

The chain joins TRBV2 to TRBJ2-6; D is undetermined. CDR1 is SNHLY and CDR2 is FYNNEI in the germline V gene. The length of the CDR3 is 16 residues. Trimming removed 6 bases from V and 3 bases from J, with 15 bases in between. DNA of the CDR3: TGTGCCAGCAGGGGCGAACCTCTTGTTGGGGCCAACGTCCTGACTTTC. The encoded protein is CASRGEPLVGANVLTF.